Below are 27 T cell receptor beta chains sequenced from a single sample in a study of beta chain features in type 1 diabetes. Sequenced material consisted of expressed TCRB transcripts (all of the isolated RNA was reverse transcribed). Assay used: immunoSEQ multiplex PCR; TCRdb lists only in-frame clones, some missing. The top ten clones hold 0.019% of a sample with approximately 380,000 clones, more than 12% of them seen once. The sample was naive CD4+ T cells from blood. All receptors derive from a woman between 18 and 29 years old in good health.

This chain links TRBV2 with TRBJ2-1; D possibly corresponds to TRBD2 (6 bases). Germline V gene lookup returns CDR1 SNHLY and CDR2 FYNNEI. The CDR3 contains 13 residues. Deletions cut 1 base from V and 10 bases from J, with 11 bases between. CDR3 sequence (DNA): TGTGCCAGCAGTGAAGACCGGGACTTCGAGCAGTTCTTC. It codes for CASSEDRDFEQFF.

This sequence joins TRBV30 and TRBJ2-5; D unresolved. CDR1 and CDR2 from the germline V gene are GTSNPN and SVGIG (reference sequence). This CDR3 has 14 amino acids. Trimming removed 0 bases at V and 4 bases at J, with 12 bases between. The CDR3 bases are TGTGCCTGGAGTGTACGCGTAGTTTCAGAGACCCAGTACTTC. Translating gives CAWSVRVVSETQYF. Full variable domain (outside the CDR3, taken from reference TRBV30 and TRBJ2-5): SQTIHQWPATLVQPVGSPLSLECTVEGTSNPNLYWYRQAAGRGLQLLFYSVGIGQISSEVPQNLSASRPQDRQFILSSKKLLLSDSGFYLCAWSVRVVSETQYFGPGTRLLVL.

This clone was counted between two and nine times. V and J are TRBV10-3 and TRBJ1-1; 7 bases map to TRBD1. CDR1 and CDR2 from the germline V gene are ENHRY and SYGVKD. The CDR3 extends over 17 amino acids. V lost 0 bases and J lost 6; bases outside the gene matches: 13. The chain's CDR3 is CAISESRGATGVPEAFF. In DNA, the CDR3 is TGTGCCATCAGTGAGTCGAGGGGGGCTACAGGGGTCCCTGAAGCTTTCTTT.

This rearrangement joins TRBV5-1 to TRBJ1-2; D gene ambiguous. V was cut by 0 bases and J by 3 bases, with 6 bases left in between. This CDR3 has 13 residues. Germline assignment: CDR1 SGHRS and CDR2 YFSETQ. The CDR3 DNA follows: TGCGCCAGCAGCTTGGCCCAGTACTATGGCTACACCTTC. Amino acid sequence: CASSLAQYYGYTF. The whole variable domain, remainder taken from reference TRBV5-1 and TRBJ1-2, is KAGVTQTPRYLIKTRGQQVTLSCSPISGHRSVSWYQQTPGQGLQFLFEYFSETQRNKGNFPGRFSGRQFSNSRSEMNVSTLELGDSALYLCASSLAQYYGYTFGSGTRLTVV.

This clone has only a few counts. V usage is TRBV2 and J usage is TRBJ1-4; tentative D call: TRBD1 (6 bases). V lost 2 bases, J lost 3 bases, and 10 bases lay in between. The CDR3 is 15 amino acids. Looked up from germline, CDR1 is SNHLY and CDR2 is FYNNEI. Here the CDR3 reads CASSEQGMANEKLFF. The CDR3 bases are TGTGCCAGCAGTGAACAGGGGATGGCTAATGAAAAACTGTTTTTT.

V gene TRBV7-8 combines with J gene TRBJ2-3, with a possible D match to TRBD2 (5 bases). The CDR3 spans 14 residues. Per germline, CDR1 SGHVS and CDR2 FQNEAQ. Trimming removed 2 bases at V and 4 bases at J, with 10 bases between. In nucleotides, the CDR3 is TGTGCCAGCAGCTTACGGGAAGGAGCAGATACGCAGTATTTT. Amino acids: CASSLREGADTQYF.

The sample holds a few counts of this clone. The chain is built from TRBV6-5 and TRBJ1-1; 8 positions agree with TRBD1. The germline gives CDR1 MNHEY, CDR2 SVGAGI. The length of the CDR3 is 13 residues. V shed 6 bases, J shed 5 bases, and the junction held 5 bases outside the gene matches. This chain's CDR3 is CASSLNRGTEAFF. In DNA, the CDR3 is TGTGCCAGCAGCCTGAACAGGGGGACTGAAGCTTTCTTT.

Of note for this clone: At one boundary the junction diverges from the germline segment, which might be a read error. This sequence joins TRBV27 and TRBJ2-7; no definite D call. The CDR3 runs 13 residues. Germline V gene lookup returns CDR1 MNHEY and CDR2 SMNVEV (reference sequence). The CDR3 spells CASSLSGPGEQYF. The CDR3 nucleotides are TGTGCCAGCAGTCTATCGGGCCCCGGAGAGCAGTACTTC.

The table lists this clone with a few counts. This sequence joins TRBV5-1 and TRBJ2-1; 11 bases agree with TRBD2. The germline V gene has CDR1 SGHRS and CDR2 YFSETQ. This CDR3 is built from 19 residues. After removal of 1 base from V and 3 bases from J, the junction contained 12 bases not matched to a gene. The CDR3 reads CASSLWSSGTSGFYNEQFF. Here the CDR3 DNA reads TGCGCCAGCAGCTTGTGGAGCTCGGGGACTAGCGGTTTCTACAATGAGCAGTTCTTC.

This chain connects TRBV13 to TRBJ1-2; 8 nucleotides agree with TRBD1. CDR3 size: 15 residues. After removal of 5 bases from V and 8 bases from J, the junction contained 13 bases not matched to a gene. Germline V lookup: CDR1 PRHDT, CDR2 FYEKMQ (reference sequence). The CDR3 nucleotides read TGTGCCAGCAGCGCCAGGACAGGGAAATCAGGAGGCTACACCTTC. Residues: CASSARTGKSGGYTF.

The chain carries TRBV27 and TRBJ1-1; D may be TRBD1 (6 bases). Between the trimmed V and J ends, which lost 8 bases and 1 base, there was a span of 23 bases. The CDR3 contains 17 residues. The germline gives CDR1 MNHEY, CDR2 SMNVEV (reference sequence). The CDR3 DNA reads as TGTGCCAGCTTTCTTTTGGGGGCAGGGCTTCGGAACACTGAAGCTTTCTTT. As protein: CASFLLGAGLRNTEAFF.

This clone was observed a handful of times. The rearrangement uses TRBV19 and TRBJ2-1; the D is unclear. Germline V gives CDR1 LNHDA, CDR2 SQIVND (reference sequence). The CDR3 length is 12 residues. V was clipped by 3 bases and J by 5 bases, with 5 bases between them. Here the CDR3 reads CASSIPDNEQFF. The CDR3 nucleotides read TGTGCCAGTAGTATTCCGGACAATGAGCAGTTCTTC. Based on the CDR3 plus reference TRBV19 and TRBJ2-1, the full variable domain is DGGITQSPKYLFRKEGQNVTLSCEQNLNHDAMYWYRQDPGQGLRLIYYSQIVNDFQKGDIAEGYSVSREKKESFPLTVTSAQKNPTAFYLCASSIPDNEQFFGPGTRLTVL.

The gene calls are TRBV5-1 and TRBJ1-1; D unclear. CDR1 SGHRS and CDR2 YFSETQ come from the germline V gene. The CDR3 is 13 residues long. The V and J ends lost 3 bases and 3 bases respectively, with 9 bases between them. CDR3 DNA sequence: TGCGCCAGCAGCTCCGTCGCGGACACTGAAGCTTTCTTT. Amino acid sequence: CASSSVADTEAFF.

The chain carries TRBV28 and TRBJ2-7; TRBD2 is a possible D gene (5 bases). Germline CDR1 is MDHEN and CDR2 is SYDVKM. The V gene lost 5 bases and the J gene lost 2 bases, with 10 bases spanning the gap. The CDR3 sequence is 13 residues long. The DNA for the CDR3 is TGTGCCAGCAGTCCCAGCGGACCCTACGAGCAGTACTTC. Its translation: CASSPSGPYEQYF.

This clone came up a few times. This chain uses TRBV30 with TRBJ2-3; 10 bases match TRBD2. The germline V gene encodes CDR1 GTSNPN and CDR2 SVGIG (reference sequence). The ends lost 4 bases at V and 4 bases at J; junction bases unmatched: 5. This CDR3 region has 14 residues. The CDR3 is CAWTSGRLADTQYF. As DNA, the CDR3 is TGTGCCTGGACTAGCGGGAGACTGGCAGATACGCAGTATTTT.

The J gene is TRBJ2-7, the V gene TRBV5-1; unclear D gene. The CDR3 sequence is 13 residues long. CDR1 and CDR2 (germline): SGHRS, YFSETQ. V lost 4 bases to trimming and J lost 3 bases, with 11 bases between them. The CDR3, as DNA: TGCGCCAGCAGCCTCGGGTCCTACTACGAGCAGTACTTC. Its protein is CASSLGSYYEQYF.

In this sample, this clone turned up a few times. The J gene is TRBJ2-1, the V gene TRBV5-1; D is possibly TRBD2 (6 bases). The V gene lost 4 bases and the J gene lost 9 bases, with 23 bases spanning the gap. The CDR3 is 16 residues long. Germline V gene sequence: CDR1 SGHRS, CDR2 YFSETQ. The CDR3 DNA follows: TGCGCCAGCAGCGCCCAATCGGAGGTGGAGGGAAGTGAGCAGTTCTTC. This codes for CASSAQSEVEGSEQFF.

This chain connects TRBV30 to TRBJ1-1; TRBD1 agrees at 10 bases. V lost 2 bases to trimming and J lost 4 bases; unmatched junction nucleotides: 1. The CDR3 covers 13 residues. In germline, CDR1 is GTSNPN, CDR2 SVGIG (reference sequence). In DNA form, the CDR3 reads TGTGCCTGGAGTCGGGACAGGGGCACTGAAGCTTTCTTT. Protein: CAWSRDRGTEAFF. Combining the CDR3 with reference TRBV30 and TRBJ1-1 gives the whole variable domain SQTIHQWPATLVQPVGSPLSLECTVEGTSNPNLYWYRQAAGRGLQLLFYSVGIGQISSEVPQNLSASRPQDRQFILSSKKLLLSDSGFYLCAWSRDRGTEAFFGQGTRLTVV.

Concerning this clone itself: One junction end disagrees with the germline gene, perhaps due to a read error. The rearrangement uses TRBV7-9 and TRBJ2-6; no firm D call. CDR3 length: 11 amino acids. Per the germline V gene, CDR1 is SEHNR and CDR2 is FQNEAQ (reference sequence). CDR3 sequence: CASNSANVLTF. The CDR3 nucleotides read TGTGCGAGCAACTCGGCCAACGTCCTGACTTTC.

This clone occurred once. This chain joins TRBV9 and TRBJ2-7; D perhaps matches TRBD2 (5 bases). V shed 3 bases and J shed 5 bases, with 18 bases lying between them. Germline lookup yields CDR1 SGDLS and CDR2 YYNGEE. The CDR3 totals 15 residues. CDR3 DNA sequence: TGTGCCAGCAGCGCCCGGCTAGCATTGATTGACGAGCAGTACTTC. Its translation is CASSARLALIDEQYF.

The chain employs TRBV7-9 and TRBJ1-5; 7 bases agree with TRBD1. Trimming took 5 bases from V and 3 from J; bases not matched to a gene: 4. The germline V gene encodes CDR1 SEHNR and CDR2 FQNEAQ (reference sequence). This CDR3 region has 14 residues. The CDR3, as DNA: TGTGCCAGCAGCCGGGACAGCGTCAATCAGCCCCAGCATTTT. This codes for CASSRDSVNQPQHF.

Written as DNA, the CDR3 is TGCAGCGTTGCCGGGACTAGCGGGAGGGTTTTGGATACGCAGTATTTT. It translates to CSVAGTSGRVLDTQYF. The V and J genes are TRBV29-1 and TRBJ2-3; 16 nucleotides align to TRBD2. V gave up 4 bases and J gave up 6 bases; unmatched junction bases: 7. CDR1 is SQVTM and CDR2 is ANQGSEA in the germline V gene. The CDR3 has 16 amino acids.

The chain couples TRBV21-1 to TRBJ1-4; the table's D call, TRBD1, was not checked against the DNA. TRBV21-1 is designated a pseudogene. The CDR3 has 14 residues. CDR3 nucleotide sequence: TGTGCCAGCAGCAAAGGGTCGGACAGAGAAAAACTGTTTTTT. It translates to CASSKGSDREKLFF.

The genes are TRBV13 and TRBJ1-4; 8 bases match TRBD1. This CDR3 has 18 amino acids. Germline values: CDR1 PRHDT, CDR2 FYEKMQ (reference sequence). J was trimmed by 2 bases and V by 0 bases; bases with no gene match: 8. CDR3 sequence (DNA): TGTGCCAGCAGCTTAGGCCTGAGACAGGGGCATACTAATGAAAAACTGTTTTTT. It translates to CASSLGLRQGHTNEKLFF.

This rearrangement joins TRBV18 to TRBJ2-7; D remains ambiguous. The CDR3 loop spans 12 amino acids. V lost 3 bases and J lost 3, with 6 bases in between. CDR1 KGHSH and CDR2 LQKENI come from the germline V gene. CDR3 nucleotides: TGTGCCAGCTCACCCCTAGGCTACGAGCAGTACTTC. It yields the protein CASSPLGYEQYF.

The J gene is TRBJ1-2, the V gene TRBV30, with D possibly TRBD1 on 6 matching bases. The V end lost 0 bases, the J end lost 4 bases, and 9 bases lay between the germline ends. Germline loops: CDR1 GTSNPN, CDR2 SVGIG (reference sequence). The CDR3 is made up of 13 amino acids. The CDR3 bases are TGTGCCTGGAGTGTATCAGGGGCCTATGGCTACACCTTC. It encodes CAWSVSGAYGYTF.

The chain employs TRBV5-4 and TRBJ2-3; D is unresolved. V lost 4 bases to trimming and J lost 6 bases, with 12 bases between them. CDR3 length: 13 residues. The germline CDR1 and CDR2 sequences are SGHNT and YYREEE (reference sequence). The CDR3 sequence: CASSPYEMDTQYF. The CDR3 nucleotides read TGTGCCAGCAGCCCCTATGAGATGGATACGCAGTATTTT.